Sequencing of this T cell receptor beta chain was carried out in a study of shared clonotypes between healthy human individuals. As concerns this clone: Other DNA sequences within the sample encode an identical CDR3.

Naive-designated CD8 cells lacked CD45RO, were positively enriched for CCR7, and omitted terminally differentiated effector memory CD45RA+ cells. Germline V CDR1 and CDR2: MGHRA, YSYEKL. V shed 3 bases and J 0 bases; nucleotides not matched to a gene: 0. CDR3 length: 15 amino acids. The repertoire was sequenced with immunoSEQ multiplex PCR; TCRdb's copy has only in-frame clones and lacks some. The data show approximately 600,000 clones, about 95% seen once. The TCR comes from a woman in her 30s in good health. The chain joins TRBV4-1 to TRBJ2-3; 10 bases are shared with TRBD2. The sample was naive CD8+ T cells sorted from blood. The CDR3 region has the DNA TGCGCCAGCAGCCAGACTAGCGGGAGCACAGATACGCAGTATTTT. Protein: CASSQTSGSTDTQYF.